A selection of T cell receptor beta chains follows, all from one sample in a study of blood T cell repertoires in COVID-19. Profiling relied on immunoSEQ multiplex PCR, and the TCRdb table lists in-frame clones only, not all of them. The table records 150,000 to 200,000 clones, 88% of them present only once. Input material: peripheral blood. The receptors here all came from a man in his sixties with acute or convalescent COVID-19. Each CDR3 is given with its conserved first and last residue. The order of the fields is V gene, clone size, J gene, D gene, CDR3 protein, CDR3 DNA. A D gene is named only where the DNA matches it firmly. Size values are once, few and many counts, or a class for expanded clones, and some rows have none.

v_gene: TRBV6-5; abundance: -; j_gene: TRBJ2-1; d_gene: -; CDR3aa: CASRGGSGINNEQFF; CDR3nt: TGTGCCAGCAGAGGGGGAAGCGGGATAAACAATGAGCAGTTCTTC
v_gene: TRBV6-5; abundance: -; j_gene: TRBJ2-3; d_gene: -; CDR3aa: CASSYSNQGPDTQYF; CDR3nt: TGTGCCAGCAGTTACTCGAATCAGGGTCCAGATACGCAGTATTTT
v_gene: TRBV29-1; abundance: -; j_gene: TRBJ2-5; d_gene: TRBD1; CDR3aa: CSVATGPETQYF; CDR3nt: TGCAGCGTGGCGACAGGGCCAGAGACCCAGTACTTC
v_gene: TRBV27; abundance: -; j_gene: TRBJ1-5; d_gene: -; CDR3aa: CASSLGQPLQPQHF; CDR3nt: TGTGCCAGCAGTTTAGGACAACCGTTACAGCCCCAGCATTTT
v_gene: TRBV10-2; abundance: -; j_gene: TRBJ1-3; d_gene: TRBD1; CDR3aa: CASGGTVGNTIYF; CDR3nt: TGCGCCAGCGGAGGGACAGTTGGAAACACCATATATTTT
v_gene: TRBV11-3; abundance: -; j_gene: TRBJ2-2; d_gene: TRBD1; CDR3aa: CASSAQTGSNTGELFF; CDR3nt: TGTGCCAGCAGCGCGCAGACAGGGTCGAACACCGGGGAGCTGTTTTTT
v_gene: TRBV24-1; abundance: -; j_gene: TRBJ1-2; d_gene: -; CDR3aa: CATSASQDYGYTF; CDR3nt: TGTGCCACCAGTGCGAGTCAGGACTATGGCTACACCTTC
v_gene: TRBV9; abundance: -; j_gene: TRBJ1-2; d_gene: -; CDR3aa: CASSARGQAYGYTF; CDR3nt: TGTGCCAGCAGCGCACGTGGACAAGCCTATGGCTACACCTTC
v_gene: TRBV5-1; abundance: few; j_gene: TRBJ2-1; d_gene: TRBD1; CDR3aa: CASSWGQGIDYNEQFF; CDR3nt: TGCGCCAGCAGCTGGGGACAGGGCATCGACTACAATGAGCAGTTCTTC
v_gene: TRBV11-3; abundance: -; j_gene: TRBJ2-3; d_gene: -; CDR3aa: CASSSSWGSSTDTQYF; CDR3nt: TGTGCCAGCAGCTCCTCTTGGGGCTCTAGCACAGATACGCAGTATTTT
v_gene: TRBV5-1; abundance: -; j_gene: TRBJ2-7; d_gene: TRBD1; CDR3aa: CASSPGQVTYEQYF; CDR3nt: TGCGCCAGCAGCCCGGGACAGGTGACCTACGAGCAGTACTTC
v_gene: TRBV29-1; abundance: -; j_gene: TRBJ2-2; d_gene: -; CDR3aa: CSVEAAVNTGELFF; CDR3nt: TGCAGCGTCGAAGCGGCGGTGAACACCGGGGAGCTGTTTTTT
v_gene: TRBV6-5; abundance: -; j_gene: TRBJ1-2; d_gene: TRBD1; CDR3aa: CASIRTPTGNYGYTF; CDR3nt: TGTGCCAGCATTAGAACCCCGACAGGGAACTATGGCTACACCTTC
v_gene: TRBV6-2/TRBV6-3; abundance: -; j_gene: TRBJ2-7; d_gene: TRBD2; CDR3aa: CASSSPGAGAYEQYF; CDR3nt: TGTGCCAGCAGTTCCCCCGGAGCGGGGGCCTACGAGCAGTACTTC
v_gene: TRBV29-1; abundance: -; j_gene: TRBJ1-1; d_gene: -; CDR3aa: CSVGNSGYTEAFF; CDR3nt: TGCAGCGTTGGAAACAGTGGATACACTGAAGCTTTCTTT
v_gene: TRBV25-1; abundance: once; j_gene: TRBJ1-2; d_gene: -; CDR3aa: CASSRSGMYNGYTF; CDR3nt: TGTGCCAGCAGTAGATCGGGGATGTACAATGGCTACACCTTC
v_gene: TRBV11-3; abundance: -; j_gene: TRBJ1-1; d_gene: -; CDR3aa: CASSFEETEAFF; CDR3nt: TGTGCCAGCAGCTTCGAGGAAACTGAAGCTTTCTTT
v_gene: TRBV5-1; abundance: -; j_gene: TRBJ2-1; d_gene: -; CDR3aa: CASSLDGVSHNEQFF; CDR3nt: TGCGCCAGCAGCTTGGACGGTGTTTCCCACAATGAGCAGTTCTTC
v_gene: TRBV7-2; abundance: -; j_gene: TRBJ1-2; d_gene: TRBD1; CDR3aa: CASSLRGTGLNGYTF; CDR3nt: TGTGCCAGCAGCTTAAGGGGGACAGGTCTAAATGGCTACACCTTC
v_gene: TRBV23-1; abundance: -; j_gene: TRBJ2-3; d_gene: TRBD1; CDR3aa: CASSQIGQEKTDTQYF; CDR3nt: TGCGCCAGCAGTCAAATAGGACAGGAGAAAACAGATACGCAGTATTTT
v_gene: TRBV4-1; abundance: -; j_gene: TRBJ1-4; d_gene: -; CDR3aa: CASSQDLRTANEKLFF; CDR3nt: TGCGCCAGCAGCCAAGATCTAAGAACAGCTAATGAAAAACTGTTTTTT
v_gene: TRBV5-1; abundance: once; j_gene: TRBJ2-7; d_gene: -; CDR3aa: CASSLYSGEYEQYF; CDR3nt: TGCGCCAGCAGCCTTTATAGCGGCGAGTACGAGCAGTACTTC
v_gene: TRBV6-5; abundance: -; j_gene: TRBJ1-2; d_gene: -; CDR3aa: CASSNQRGYTF; CDR3nt: TGTGCCAGTAGCAATCAGAGAGGCTACACCTTC
v_gene: TRBV5-1; abundance: -; j_gene: TRBJ1-1; d_gene: TRBD1; CDR3aa: CASSGQGDRAFF; CDR3nt: TGCGCCAGCAGCGGACAGGGTGACCGAGCTTTCTTT
v_gene: TRBV19; abundance: -; j_gene: TRBJ2-1; d_gene: TRBD2; CDR3aa: CASSPYSGLSSNEQFF; CDR3nt: TGTGCCAGTAGTCCCTATTCGGGACTATCCAGCAATGAGCAGTTCTTC
v_gene: TRBV19; abundance: -; j_gene: TRBJ1-1; d_gene: -; CDR3aa: CASSIQARLNTEAFF; CDR3nt: TGTGCCAGTAGTATACAGGCCAGGTTGAACACTGAAGCTTTCTTT
v_gene: TRBV12-3/TRBV12-4; abundance: once; j_gene: TRBJ2-3; d_gene: -; CDR3aa: CASSFSGTDTQYF; CDR3nt: TGTGCCAGCAGCTTCAGCGGCACAGATACGCAGTATTTT
v_gene: TRBV7-8; abundance: -; j_gene: TRBJ1-1; d_gene: -; CDR3aa: CASSFTGNTEAFF; CDR3nt: TGTGCCAGCAGCTTCACAGGGAACACTGAAGCTTTCTTT
v_gene: TRBV7-3; abundance: -; j_gene: TRBJ1-2; d_gene: -; CDR3aa: CASSSAAWAPYTF; CDR3nt: TGTGCCAGCAGCTCGGCTGCTTGGGCCCCCTACACCTTC
v_gene: TRBV19; abundance: once; j_gene: TRBJ2-7; d_gene: -; CDR3aa: CASSSPRRGGSSYEQYF; CDR3nt: TGTGCCAGTAGTTCGCCGAGGAGGGGGGGAAGCTCCTACGAGCAGTACTTC
v_gene: TRBV6-2/TRBV6-3; abundance: -; j_gene: TRBJ1-2; d_gene: -; CDR3aa: CASSFPSRPNYGYTF; CDR3nt: TGTGCCAGCAGTTTCCCCTCCAGGCCTAACTATGGCTACACCTTC
v_gene: TRBV11-3; abundance: -; j_gene: TRBJ2-3; d_gene: -; CDR3aa: CASSLILTDTQYF; CDR3nt: TGTGCCAGCAGCTTAATCCTCACAGATACGCAGTATTTT
v_gene: TRBV2; abundance: -; j_gene: TRBJ1-1; d_gene: -; CDR3aa: CASKKGRGDWDTEAFF; CDR3nt: TGTGCCAGCAAAAAAGGCCGGGGAGACTGGGACACTGAAGCTTTCTTT
v_gene: TRBV9; abundance: -; j_gene: TRBJ1-1; d_gene: TRBD1; CDR3aa: CASSVDRGGVTEAFF; CDR3nt: TGTGCCAGCAGCGTAGACAGGGGTGGGGTCACTGAAGCTTTCTTT
v_gene: TRBV19; abundance: -; j_gene: TRBJ1-4; d_gene: TRBD1; CDR3aa: CASSIYSRGTTNEKLFF; CDR3nt: TGTGCCAGTAGTATTTACAGCAGGGGGACAACTAATGAAAAACTGTTTTTT
v_gene: TRBV19; abundance: -; j_gene: TRBJ2-1; d_gene: TRBD1; CDR3aa: CASSIGGTGYYNEQFF; CDR3nt: TGTGCCAGTAGTATAGGGGGGACAGGGTACTACAATGAGCAGTTCTTC
v_gene: TRBV4-2; abundance: -; j_gene: TRBJ2-7; d_gene: TRBD2; CDR3aa: CASSQVGTSGRGKQYF; CDR3nt: TGTGCCAGCAGCCAAGTTGGGACTAGCGGGAGGGGAAAGCAGTACTTC
v_gene: TRBV12-3/TRBV12-4; abundance: -; j_gene: TRBJ1-2; d_gene: TRBD1; CDR3aa: CASSLGDREGYTF; CDR3nt: TGTGCCAGCAGTTTGGGGGACAGGGAAGGCTACACCTTC
v_gene: TRBV10-3; abundance: -; j_gene: TRBJ1-1; d_gene: TRBD1; CDR3aa: CAISRLPPGTGTNTEAFF; CDR3nt: TGTGCCATCTCAAGGTTACCTCCCGGGACAGGAACGAACACTGAAGCTTTCTTT
v_gene: TRBV3-1/TRBV3-2; abundance: once; j_gene: TRBJ2-3; d_gene: -; CDR3aa: CASSRLTRTDTQYF; CDR3nt: TGTGCCAGCAGCCGATTGACCAGGACAGATACGCAGTATTTT
v_gene: TRBV10-3; abundance: -; j_gene: TRBJ2-3; d_gene: TRBD1; CDR3aa: CAISRGQGAKSTDTQYF; CDR3nt: TGTGCCATCAGCCGGGGACAGGGGGCTAAAAGCACAGATACGCAGTATTTT
v_gene: TRBV10-3; abundance: -; j_gene: TRBJ2-5; d_gene: -; CDR3aa: CAISDRTALEPQYF; CDR3nt: TGTGCCATCAGTGACAGGACAGCGTTGGAACCCCAGTACTTC
v_gene: TRBV12-3/TRBV12-4; abundance: once; j_gene: TRBJ1-2; d_gene: -; CDR3aa: CASSLETVYGYTF; CDR3nt: TGTGCCAGCAGTCTAGAGACAGTCTATGGCTACACCTTC
v_gene: TRBV18; abundance: once; j_gene: TRBJ1-1; d_gene: -; CDR3aa: CASSQAGIGTEAFF; CDR3nt: TGTGCCAGCTCACAGGCAGGGATAGGTACTGAAGCTTTCTTT
v_gene: TRBV29-1; abundance: -; j_gene: TRBJ2-2; d_gene: -; CDR3aa: CSVTNTGELFF; CDR3nt: TGCAGCGTTACTAACACCGGGGAGCTGTTTTTT
v_gene: TRBV24-1; abundance: once; j_gene: TRBJ1-2; d_gene: -; CDR3aa: CATSDLDSFYGYTF; CDR3nt: TGTGCCACCAGTGATTTGGACAGCTTCTATGGCTACACCTTC
v_gene: TRBV6-4; abundance: -; j_gene: TRBJ1-1; d_gene: TRBD1; CDR3aa: CASSVGQGGEAFF; CDR3nt: TGTGCCAGCAGTGTTGGACAGGGGGGAGAAGCTTTCTTT
v_gene: TRBV6-2/TRBV6-3; abundance: -; j_gene: TRBJ1-5; d_gene: TRBD1; CDR3aa: CASSYRGGGQPQHF; CDR3nt: TGTGCCAGCAGTTACAGAGGGGGCGGACAGCCCCAGCATTTT
v_gene: TRBV6-5; abundance: -; j_gene: TRBJ1-1; d_gene: -; CDR3aa: CASTPRRGWGTEAFF; CDR3nt: TGTGCCAGCACCCCCCGAAGGGGCTGGGGCACTGAAGCTTTCTTT
v_gene: TRBV27; abundance: -; j_gene: TRBJ1-5; d_gene: TRBD1; CDR3aa: CASGTVYSNQPQHF; CDR3nt: TGTGCCAGCGGGACAGTCTATAGCAATCAGCCCCAGCATTTT
v_gene: TRBV24-1; abundance: -; j_gene: TRBJ2-5; d_gene: -; CDR3aa: CATSDLGEPRGETQYF; CDR3nt: TGTGCCACCAGTGATTTGGGGGAGCCGAGAGGGGAGACCCAGTACTTC
v_gene: TRBV27; abundance: -; j_gene: TRBJ1-6; d_gene: -; CDR3aa: CASSTYNSPLHF; CDR3nt: TGTGCCAGCAGTACCTACAATTCACCCCTCCACTTT
v_gene: TRBV27; abundance: -; j_gene: TRBJ2-1; d_gene: -; CDR3aa: CASSLRGSSYNEQFF; CDR3nt: TGTGCCAGCAGTTTAAGGGGGAGCTCCTACAATGAGCAGTTCTTC
v_gene: TRBV7-9; abundance: -; j_gene: TRBJ2-5; d_gene: TRBD2; CDR3aa: CASRPRSFPGLASQETQYF; CDR3nt: TGTGCCAGCAGACCAAGGAGCTTCCCGGGACTAGCCTCACAAGAGACCCAGTACTTC
v_gene: TRBV3-1/TRBV3-2; abundance: -; j_gene: TRBJ2-5; d_gene: TRBD2; CDR3aa: CASSQVKLAGAGTQYF; CDR3nt: TGTGCCAGCAGCCAAGTCAAGCTAGCGGGGGCCGGGACCCAGTACTTC
v_gene: TRBV27; abundance: -; j_gene: TRBJ1-2; d_gene: -; CDR3aa: CASSQRSNYGYTF; CDR3nt: TGTGCCAGCAGTCAGCGATCTAACTATGGCTACACCTTC